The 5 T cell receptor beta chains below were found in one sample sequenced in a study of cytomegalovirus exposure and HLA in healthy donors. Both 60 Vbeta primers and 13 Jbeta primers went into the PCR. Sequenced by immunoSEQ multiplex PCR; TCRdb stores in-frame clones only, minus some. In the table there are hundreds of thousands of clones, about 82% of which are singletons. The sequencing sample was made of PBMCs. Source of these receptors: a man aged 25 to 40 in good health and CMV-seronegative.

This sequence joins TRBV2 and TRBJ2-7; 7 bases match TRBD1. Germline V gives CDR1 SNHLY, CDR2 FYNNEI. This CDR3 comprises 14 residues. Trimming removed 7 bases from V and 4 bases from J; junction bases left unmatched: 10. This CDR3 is CASTKTGQRYEQYF. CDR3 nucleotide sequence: TGTGCCAGCACCAAAACGGGACAGCGGTACGAGCAGTACTTC.

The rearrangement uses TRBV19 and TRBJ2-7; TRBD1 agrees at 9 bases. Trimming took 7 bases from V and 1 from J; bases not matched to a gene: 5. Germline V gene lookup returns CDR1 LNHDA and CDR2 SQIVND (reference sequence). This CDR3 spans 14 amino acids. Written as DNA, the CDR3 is TGTGCCAGTAACTCGGGACAGGGTTCCTACGAGCAGTACTTC. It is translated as CASNSGQGSYEQYF.

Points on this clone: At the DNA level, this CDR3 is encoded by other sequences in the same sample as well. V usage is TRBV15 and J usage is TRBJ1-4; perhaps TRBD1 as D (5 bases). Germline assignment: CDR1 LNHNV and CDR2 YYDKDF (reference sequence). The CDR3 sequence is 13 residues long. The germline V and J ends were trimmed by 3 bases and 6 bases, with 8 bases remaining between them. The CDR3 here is CATSRTAYEKLFF. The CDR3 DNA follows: TGTGCCACCAGCAGGACAGCGTATGAAAAACTGTTTTTT.

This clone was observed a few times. The CDR3 region has the DNA TGTGCCAGCAGTTTATCCGGGGGACAGAGGAATCAGCCCCAGCATTTT. It yields the protein CASSLSGGQRNQPQHF. The V gene is TRBV27, the J gene TRBJ1-5, with 7 bases identical to TRBD1. This CDR3 comprises 16 residues. Trimming took 0 bases from V and 4 from J; bases not matched to a gene: 6. Looked up from germline, CDR1 is MNHEY and CDR2 is SMNVEV (reference sequence).

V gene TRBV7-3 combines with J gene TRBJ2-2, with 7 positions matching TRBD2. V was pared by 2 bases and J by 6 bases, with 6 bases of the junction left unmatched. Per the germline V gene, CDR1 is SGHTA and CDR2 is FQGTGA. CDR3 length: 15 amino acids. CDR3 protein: CASSLVSRGAGELFF. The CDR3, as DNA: TGTGCCAGCAGCTTAGTCTCACGGGGGGCCGGGGAGCTGTTTTTT.